These 24 T cell receptor beta chains originate from one sample sequenced in a study of beta chain features in type 1 diabetes. Every bit of the isolated RNA underwent reverse transcription, so sequencing read expressed TCRB transcripts. Method: immunoSEQ multiplex PCR; TCRdb's copy keeps in-frame clones and lacks some. The profile shows about 150,000 clones, more than 9% of them singletons. Sequences were obtained from naive CD4+ T cells from blood. These receptors were obtained from a man aged 18-30 years in good health.

There are a few counts of this clone. The chain joins TRBV6-6 to TRBJ2-6; TRBD1 is a possible D gene (6 bases). The V end was cut by 2 bases, the J end by 0 bases, with 8 bases between. Germline V gene sequence: CDR1 MNHNY, CDR2 SVGAGI (reference sequence). The CDR3 loop spans 16 amino acids. The CDR3 reads CASSYGGSSGANVLTF. Written as DNA, the CDR3 is TGTGCCAGCAGTTACGGGGGCAGCTCTGGGGCCAACGTCCTGACTTTC.

The V gene is TRBV5-1, the J gene TRBJ2-1, with D possibly being TRBD1 (5 bases). The V end was cut by 2 bases, the J end by 7 bases, with 13 bases between. The CDR3 covers 14 residues. Germline CDR1 and CDR2: SGHRS and YFSETQ. The CDR3 DNA reads TGCGCCAGCAGCTTTTCACAGGTAATGAATGAGCAGTTCTTC. Its translation: CASSFSQVMNEQFF.

There are a few counts of this clone. The J gene is TRBJ2-1, the V gene TRBV6-1, with 9 bases that match TRBD1. The V segment lost 5 bases and the J segment 7 bases; nucleotides outside the gene matches: 9. Germline V CDR1 and CDR2: MNHNS, SASEGT. The CDR3 sequence is 15 residues long. The chain's CDR3 is CASSPDRGGPNEQFF. CDR3 bases: TGTGCCAGCAGTCCCGACAGGGGGGGCCCTAATGAGCAGTTCTTC.

In nucleotides, the CDR3 is TGTGCCAGCAGTTATTCCGGGACAGGTTCCTACAATGAGCAGTTCTTC. Translation: CASSYSGTGSYNEQFF. V usage is TRBV6-5 and J usage is TRBJ2-1, with TRBD1 identical over 8 bases. This CDR3 region has 16 residues. Germline CDR1 and CDR2: MNHEY and SVGAGI. The junction had 5 bases not matched to a gene; V was cut back by 3 bases and J by 1 base.

This clone has a handful of counts. The chain links TRBV19 to TRBJ2-3, with 7 nucleotides matching TRBD2. J lost 5 bases, V lost 7 bases, and 15 bases had no gene match. The CDR3 sequence is 16 residues long. Germline V gives CDR1 LNHDA, CDR2 SQIVND (reference sequence). The CDR3 loop is CASTKYMAGRVDTQYF. The CDR3 DNA follows: TGTGCCAGTACCAAATACATGGCAGGGAGGGTAGATACGCAGTATTTT.

This clone was seen a handful of times. The chain uses TRBV7-3 and TRBJ2-2; 8 nucleotides line up with TRBD2. Germline V CDR1 and CDR2: SGHTA, FQGTGA. After removal of 1 base from V and 0 bases from J, the junction contained 7 bases not matched to a gene. This CDR3 region has 18 residues. The CDR3 here is CASSLKVRGGSNTGELFF. In DNA, the CDR3 is TGTGCCAGCAGCTTAAAGGTCCGCGGGGGGTCGAACACCGGGGAGCTGTTTTTT.

The rearrangement joins TRBV25-1 to TRBJ2-5, with D maybe TRBD1 (6 bases). This CDR3 region has 13 residues. Between the trimmed V and J ends, which lost 5 bases and 11 bases, there was a span of 18 bases. CDR1 MGHDK and CDR2 SYGVNS come from the germline V gene. In nucleotides, the CDR3 is TGTGCCAGCAGTTCCCAGGGGAGATCGGAGCAGTACTTC. Its translation: CASSSQGRSEQYF.

This clone was seen many times. V is TRBV14 and J is TRBJ2-1; tentatively, D is TRBD1 (6 bases). Trimming stripped 3 bases from V and 13 bases from J, with 22 bases between. CDR1 is SGHDN, CDR2 FVKESK, per germline. This CDR3 spans 15 amino acids. Here the CDR3 reads CASSQSGQRKKAQFF. The CDR3 DNA reads as TGTGCCAGCAGCCAGAGCGGACAGCGCAAGAAGGCACAGTTCTTC.

The chain uses TRBV4-3 and TRBJ2-3; 8 nucleotides agree with TRBD2. The junction had 8 bases not matched to a gene; V was cut back by 3 bases and J by 6 bases. CDR1 is LGHNA and CDR2 is YSLEER in the germline V gene. This CDR3 comprises 15 residues. CDR3 nucleotide sequence: TGCGCCAGCAGCCAGATTACGGGGGGGCGGGATACGCAGTATTTT. This codes for CASSQITGGRDTQYF.

The sample holds a few counts of this clone. The chain recombines TRBV11-2 with TRBJ2-5; TRBD2 aligns across 16 bases. The germline V gene encodes CDR1 SGHAT and CDR2 FQNNGV. CDR3 length: 18 residues. V dropped 3 bases and J dropped 0; count of bases not matched to a gene: 4. The CDR3 here is CASSLGTSGGVYQETQYF. DNA of the CDR3: TGTGCCAGCAGCTTGGGGACTAGCGGGGGGGTGTACCAAGAGACCCAGTACTTC.

This clone has just a few counts. The CDR3 spells CASSQDHRANYGYTF. The CDR3 coding sequence is TGCGCCAGCAGCCAAGATCACAGGGCAAATTATGGCTACACCTTC. This chain uses TRBV4-3 with TRBJ1-2; TRBD1 is a possible D gene (6 bases). Between the trimmed V and J ends, which lost 0 bases and 5 bases, there was a span of 13 bases. This CDR3 region has 15 residues. Looked up from germline, CDR1 is LGHNA and CDR2 is YSLEER.

The chain couples TRBV7-9 to TRBJ2-3; D gene uncertain. CDR1 SEHNR and CDR2 FQNEAQ come from the germline V gene (reference sequence). With 1 base removed from V and 0 bases from J, the gap between germline ends came to 14 bases. This CDR3 region has 17 residues. The CDR3 nucleotides read TGTGCCAGCAGCTTAGATCTCAGAACCCCTAGCACAGATACGCAGTATTTT. Translating gives CASSLDLRTPSTDTQYF. Full variable domain (rest looked up from reference TRBV7-9 and TRBJ2-3): DTGVSQNPRHKITKRGQNVTFRCDPISEHNRLYWYRQTLGQGPEFLTYFQNEAQLEKSRLLSDRFSAERPKGSFSTLEIQRTEQGDSAMYLCASSLDLRTPSTDTQYFGPGTRLTVL.

This clone was found a few times. This rearrangement joins TRBV5-1 to TRBJ2-2, with 11 bases fitting TRBD1. The CDR3 runs to 16 residues. Germline CDR1 SGHRS, CDR2 YFSETQ. Trimming cost V 3 bases and J 3 bases; bases outside gene matches: 4. The CDR3, as DNA: TGCGCCAGCAGCTGGATGGGACAGGGGGACACCGGGGAGCTGTTTTTT. Residues: CASSWMGQGDTGELFF.

In DNA form, the CDR3 reads TGTGCCAGCAGTTTGGCCGGGACAGCCTACGAGCAGTACTTC. Its translation: CASSLAGTAYEQYF. The gene calls are TRBV27 and TRBJ2-7, with 7 positions matching TRBD1. CDR1 and CDR2 from the germline V gene are MNHEY and SMNVEV (reference sequence). The CDR3 contains 14 residues. V was pared by 3 bases and J by 2 bases, with 4 bases of the junction left unmatched.

This clone has only a few counts. The chain links TRBV7-9 to TRBJ1-2, with D maybe TRBD1 (6 bases). The V and J ends lost 4 bases and 3 bases respectively, with 15 bases between them. The CDR3 has 15 amino acids. Germline-derived CDR1 and CDR2 are SEHNR and FQNEAQ (reference sequence). In nucleotides, the CDR3 is TGTGCCAGCAGCTCCCGTAGGGGGACCTACTATGGCTACACCTTC. It is translated as CASSSRRGTYYGYTF. The full variable domain, in which reference TRBV7-9 and TRBJ1-2 provide the parts outside the CDR3, is DTGVSQNPRHKITKRGQNVTFRCDPISEHNRLYWYRQTLGQGPEFLTYFQNEAQLEKSRLLSDRFSAERPKGSFSTLEIQRTEQGDSAMYLCASSSRRGTYYGYTFGSGTRLTVV.

The chain carries TRBV18 and TRBJ2-1; possibly TRBD1 for D (6 bases). Germline loops: CDR1 KGHSH, CDR2 LQKENI. The V end lost 5 bases, the J end lost 4 bases, and 9 bases lay between the germline ends. CDR3 length: 13 residues. CDR3 residues: CASSADSYNEQFF. The CDR3 DNA is TGTGCCAGCTCAGCGGACAGTTACAATGAGCAGTTCTTC.

This chain joins TRBV5-6 and TRBJ1-6; D is unresolved. This CDR3 has 16 residues. The germline gives CDR1 SGHDT, CDR2 YYEEEE. V was trimmed by 0 bases and J by 4 bases, leaving 11 bases between them. The CDR3 DNA reads as TGTGCCAGCAGCTTGGACTGGGCTAATTATAATTCACCCCTCCACTTT. As protein: CASSLDWANYNSPLHF. Full variable domain (missing parts from reference TRBV5-6 and TRBJ1-6): DAGVTQSPTHLIKTRGQQVTLRCSPKSGHDTVSWYQQALGQGPQFIFQYYEEEERQRGNFPDRFSGHQFPNYSSELNVNALLLGDSALYLCASSLDWANYNSPLHFGNGTRLTVT.

This clone has more than one count but fewer than ten. The chain employs TRBV2 and TRBJ1-5; 7 bases align to TRBD1. Germline CDR1 reads SNHLY; CDR2 reads FYNNEI. J lost 2 bases, V lost 3 bases, and 4 bases had no gene match. The CDR3 extends over 15 amino acids. The CDR3 is CASSDSGQGNQPQHF. The CDR3 nucleotides read TGTGCCAGCAGTGACTCTGGACAGGGCAATCAGCCCCAGCATTTT.

The V and J genes are TRBV10-3 and TRBJ1-6, with a possible D match to TRBD1 (6 bases). Germline values: CDR1 ENHRY, CDR2 SYGVKD. With 1 base removed from V and 7 bases from J, the gap between germline ends came to 17 bases. CDR3 length: 17 residues. The DNA for the CDR3 is TGTGCCATCAGTGAGTTCCTTCGCCAGGGGCTGAATTCACCCCTCCACTTT. This codes for CAISEFLRQGLNSPLHF.

This clone was seen a few times. V and J are TRBV5-1 and TRBJ2-5; 12 bases match TRBD2. CDR1 and CDR2 (germline): SGHRS, YFSETQ. The CDR3 has 18 residues. Trimming removed 0 bases from V and 3 bases from J; junction bases left unmatched: 9. The CDR3 loop is CASSLVASGGENEETQYF. In DNA, the CDR3 is TGCGCCAGCAGCTTGGTCGCTAGCGGGGGGGAAAACGAAGAGACCCAGTACTTC.

In its sample, this clone was seen a few times. This chain joins TRBV30 and TRBJ2-5; perhaps TRBD1 as D (6 bases). Germline V gene data show CDR1 as GTSNPN and CDR2 as SVGIG (reference sequence). CDR3 length: 13 residues. V was trimmed by 0 bases and J by 7 bases, leaving 12 bases between them. This CDR3 reads CAWSVQGAWTQYF. CDR3 nucleotides: TGTGCCTGGAGTGTACAGGGTGCCTGGACCCAGTACTTC.

The genes are TRBV6-5 and TRBJ2-5; 7 positions agree with TRBD1. Germline V gene lookup returns CDR1 MNHEY and CDR2 SVGAGI. After removal of 2 bases from V and 5 bases from J, the junction contained 11 bases not matched to a gene. The CDR3 consists of 16 residues. The CDR3 DNA follows: TGTGCCAGCAGTTACGGCCCACAGGGGCGGAGCGAGACCCAGTACTTC. It yields the protein CASSYGPQGRSETQYF.

The chain couples TRBV7-3 to TRBJ2-1; perhaps TRBD1 as D (6 bases). Germline V gene data show CDR1 as SGHTA and CDR2 as FQGTGA. V lost 4 bases and J 10 bases, leaving 14 bases between the germline ends. The CDR3 extends over 13 amino acids. Here the CDR3 DNA reads TGTGCCAGCAGCTCAACTAACAGGGACGAGCAGTTCTTC. Residues: CASSSTNRDEQFF.

This chain links TRBV5-1 with TRBJ2-7, with 7 positions matching TRBD1. Germline loops: CDR1 SGHRS, CDR2 YFSETQ. Trimming took 0 bases from V and 4 from J; bases not matched to a gene: 4. The CDR3 has 14 residues. Written as DNA, the CDR3 is TGCGCCAGCAGCTTGGCGGACAGGTTGTACGAGCAGTACTTC. Its protein product is CASSLADRLYEQYF.